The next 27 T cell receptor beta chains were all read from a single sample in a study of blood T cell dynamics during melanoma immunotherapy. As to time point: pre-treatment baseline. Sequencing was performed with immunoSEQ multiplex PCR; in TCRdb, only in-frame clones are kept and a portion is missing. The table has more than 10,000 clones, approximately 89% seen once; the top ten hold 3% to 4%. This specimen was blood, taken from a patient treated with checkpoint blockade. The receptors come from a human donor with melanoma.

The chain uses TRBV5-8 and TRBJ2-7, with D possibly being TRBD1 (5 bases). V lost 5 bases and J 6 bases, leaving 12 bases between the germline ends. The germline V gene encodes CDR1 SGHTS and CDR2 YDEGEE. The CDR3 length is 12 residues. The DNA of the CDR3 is TGTGCCAGCAGACGGACAACCCTCGAGCAGTACTTC. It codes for CASRRTTLEQYF.

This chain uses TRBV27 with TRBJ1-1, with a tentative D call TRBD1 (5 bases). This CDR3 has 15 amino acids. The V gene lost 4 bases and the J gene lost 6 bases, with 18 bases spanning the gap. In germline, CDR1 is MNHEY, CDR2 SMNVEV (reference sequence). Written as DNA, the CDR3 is TGTGCCAGCAGTTATAGACCGGGACGGGGTTCTGAAGCTTTCTTT. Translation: CASSYRPGRGSEAFF.

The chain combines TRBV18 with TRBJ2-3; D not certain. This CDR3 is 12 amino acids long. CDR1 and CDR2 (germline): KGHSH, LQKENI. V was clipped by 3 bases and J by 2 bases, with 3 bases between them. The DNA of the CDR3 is TGTGCCAGCTCACCTATCACAGATACGCAGTATTTT. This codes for CASSPITDTQYF.

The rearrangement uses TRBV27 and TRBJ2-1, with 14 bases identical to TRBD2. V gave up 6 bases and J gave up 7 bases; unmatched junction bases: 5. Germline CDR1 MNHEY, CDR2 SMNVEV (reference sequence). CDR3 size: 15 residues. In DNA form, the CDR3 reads TGTGCCAGCAGCCCCGGGACTAGCGGGAGAAATGAGCAGTTCTTC. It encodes CASSPGTSGRNEQFF.

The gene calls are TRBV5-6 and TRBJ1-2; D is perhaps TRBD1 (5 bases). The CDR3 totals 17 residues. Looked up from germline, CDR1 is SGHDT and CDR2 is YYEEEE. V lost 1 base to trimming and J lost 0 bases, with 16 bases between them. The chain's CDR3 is CASSLNVWRGTNYGYTF. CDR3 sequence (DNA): TGTGCCAGCAGCTTGAACGTCTGGCGGGGGACTAACTATGGCTACACCTTC.

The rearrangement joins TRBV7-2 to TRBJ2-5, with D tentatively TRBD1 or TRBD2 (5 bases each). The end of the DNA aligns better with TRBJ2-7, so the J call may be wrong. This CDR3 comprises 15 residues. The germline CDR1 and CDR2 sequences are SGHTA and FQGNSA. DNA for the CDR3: TGTGCCAGCAGCTTAGTGAGGGGCTATGTCGACGAGCAGTACTTC. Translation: CASSLVRGYVDEQYF.

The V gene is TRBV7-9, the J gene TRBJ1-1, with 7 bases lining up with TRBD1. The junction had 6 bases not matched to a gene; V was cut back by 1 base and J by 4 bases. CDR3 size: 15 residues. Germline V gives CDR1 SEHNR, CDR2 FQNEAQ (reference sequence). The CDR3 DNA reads TGTGCCAGCAGCTTAGAGGGGGCTGGAATCACTGAAGCTTTCTTT. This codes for CASSLEGAGITEAFF. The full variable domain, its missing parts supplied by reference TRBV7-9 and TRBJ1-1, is DTGVSQNPRHKITKRGQNVTFRCDPISEHNRLYWYRQTLGQGPEFLTYFQNEAQLEKSRLLSDRFSAERPKGSFSTLEIQRTEQGDSAMYLCASSLEGAGITEAFFGQGTRLTVV.

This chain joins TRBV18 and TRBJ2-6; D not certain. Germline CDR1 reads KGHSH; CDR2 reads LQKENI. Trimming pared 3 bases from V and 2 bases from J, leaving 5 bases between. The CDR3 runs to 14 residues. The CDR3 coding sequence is TGTGCCAGCTCACCCCAACCTGGGGCCAACGTCCTGACTTTC. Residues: CASSPQPGANVLTF.

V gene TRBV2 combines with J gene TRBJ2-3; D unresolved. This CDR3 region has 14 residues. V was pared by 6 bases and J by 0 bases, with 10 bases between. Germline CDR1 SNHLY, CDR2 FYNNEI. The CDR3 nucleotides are TGTGCCAGCAGGGGCGGACGGAGCACAGATACGCAGTATTTT. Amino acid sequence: CASRGGRSTDTQYF.

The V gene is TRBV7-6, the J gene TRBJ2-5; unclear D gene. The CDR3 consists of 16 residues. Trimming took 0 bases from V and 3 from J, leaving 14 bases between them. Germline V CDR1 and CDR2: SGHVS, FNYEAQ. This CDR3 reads CASSLASVSRKETQYF. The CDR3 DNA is TGTGCCAGCAGCTTAGCTTCGGTAAGCCGCAAAGAGACCCAGTACTTC.

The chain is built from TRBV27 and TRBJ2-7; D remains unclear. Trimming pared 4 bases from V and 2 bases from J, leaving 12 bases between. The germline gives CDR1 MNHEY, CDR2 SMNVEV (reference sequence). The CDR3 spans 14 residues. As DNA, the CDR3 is TGTGCCAGCAGTTCGGGCTACGGAACCTACGAGCAGTACTTC. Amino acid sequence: CASSSGYGTYEQYF.

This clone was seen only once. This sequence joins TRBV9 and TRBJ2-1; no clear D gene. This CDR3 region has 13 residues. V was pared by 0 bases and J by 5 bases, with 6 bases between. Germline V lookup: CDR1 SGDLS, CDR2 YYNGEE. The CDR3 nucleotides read TGTGCCAGCAGCGTAGACCCCCACAATGAGCAGTTCTTC. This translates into CASSVDPHNEQFF.

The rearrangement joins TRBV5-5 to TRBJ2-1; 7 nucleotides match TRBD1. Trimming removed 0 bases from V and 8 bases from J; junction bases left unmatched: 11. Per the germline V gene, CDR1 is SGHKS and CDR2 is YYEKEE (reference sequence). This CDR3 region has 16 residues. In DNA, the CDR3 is TGTGCCAGCAGCTTGGGGCGGACAGGCACAATTTATGAGCAGTTCTTC. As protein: CASSLGRTGTIYEQFF.

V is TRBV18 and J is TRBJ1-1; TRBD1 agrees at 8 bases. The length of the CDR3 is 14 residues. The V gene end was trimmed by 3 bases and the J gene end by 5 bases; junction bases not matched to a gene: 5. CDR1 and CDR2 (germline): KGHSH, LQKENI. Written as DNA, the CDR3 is TGTGCCAGCTCACCCCGGACAGGGTCGACTGAAGCTTTCTTT. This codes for CASSPRTGSTEAFF.

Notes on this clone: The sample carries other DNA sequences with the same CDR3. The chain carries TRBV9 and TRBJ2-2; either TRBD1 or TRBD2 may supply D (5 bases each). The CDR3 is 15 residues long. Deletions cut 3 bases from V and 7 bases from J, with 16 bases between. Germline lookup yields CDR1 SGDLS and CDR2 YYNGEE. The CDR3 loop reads CASSAVGQAGGELFF. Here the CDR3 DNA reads TGTGCCAGCAGCGCCGTGGGGCAGGCGGGCGGGGAGCTGTTTTTT.

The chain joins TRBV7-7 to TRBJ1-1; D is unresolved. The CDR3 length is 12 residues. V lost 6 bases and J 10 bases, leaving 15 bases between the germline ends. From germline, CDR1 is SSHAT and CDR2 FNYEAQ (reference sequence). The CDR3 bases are TGTGCCAGCAGAGATAATGAAGCGGGAGCTTTCTTT. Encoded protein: CASRDNEAGAFF. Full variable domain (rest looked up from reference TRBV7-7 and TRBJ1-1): GAGVSQSPRYKVTKRGQDVTLRCDPISSHATLYWYQQALGQGPEFLTYFNYEAQPDKSGLPSDRFSAERPEGSISTLTIQRTEQRDSAMYRCASRDNEAGAFFGQGTRLTVV.

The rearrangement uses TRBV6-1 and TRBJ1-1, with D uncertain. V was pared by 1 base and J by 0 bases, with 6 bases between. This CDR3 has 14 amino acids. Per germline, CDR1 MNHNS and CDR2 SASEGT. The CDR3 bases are TGTGCCAGCAGTGAAGGTAGGGTGAACACTGAAGCTTTCTTT. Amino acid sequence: CASSEGRVNTEAFF.

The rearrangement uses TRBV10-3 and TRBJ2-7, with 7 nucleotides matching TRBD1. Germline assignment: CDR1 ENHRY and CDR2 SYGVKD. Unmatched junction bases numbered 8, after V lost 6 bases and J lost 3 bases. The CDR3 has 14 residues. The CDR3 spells CAIRETGDDYEQYF. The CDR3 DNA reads TGTGCCATCAGGGAAACAGGGGACGACTACGAGCAGTACTTC.

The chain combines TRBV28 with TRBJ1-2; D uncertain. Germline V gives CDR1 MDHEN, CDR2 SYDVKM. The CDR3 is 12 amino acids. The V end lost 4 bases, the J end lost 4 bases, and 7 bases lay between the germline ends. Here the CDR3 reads CASSSRAYGYTF. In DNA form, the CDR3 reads TGTGCCAGCAGTTCCCGTGCCTATGGCTACACCTTC.

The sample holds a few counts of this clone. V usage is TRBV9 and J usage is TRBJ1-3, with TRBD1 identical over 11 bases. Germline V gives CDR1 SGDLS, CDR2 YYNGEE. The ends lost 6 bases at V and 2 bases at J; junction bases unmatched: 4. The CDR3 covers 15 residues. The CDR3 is CASMAGQGAGNTIYF. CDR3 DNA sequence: TGTGCCAGCATGGCGGGACAGGGGGCTGGAAACACCATATATTTT.

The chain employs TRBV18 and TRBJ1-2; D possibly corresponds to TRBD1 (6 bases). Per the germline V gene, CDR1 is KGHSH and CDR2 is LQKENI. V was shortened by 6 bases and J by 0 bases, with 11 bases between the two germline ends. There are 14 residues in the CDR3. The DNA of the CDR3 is TGTGCCAGCTCTCCGGGACAATCTAACTATGGCTACACCTTC. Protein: CASSPGQSNYGYTF.

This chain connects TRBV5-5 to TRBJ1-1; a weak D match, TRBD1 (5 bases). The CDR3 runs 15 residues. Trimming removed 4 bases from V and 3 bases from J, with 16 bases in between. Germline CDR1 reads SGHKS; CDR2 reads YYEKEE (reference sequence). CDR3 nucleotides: TGTGCCAGCAGCCCAGGGTCCCCGAAGGACACTGAAGCTTTCTTT. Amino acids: CASSPGSPKDTEAFF.

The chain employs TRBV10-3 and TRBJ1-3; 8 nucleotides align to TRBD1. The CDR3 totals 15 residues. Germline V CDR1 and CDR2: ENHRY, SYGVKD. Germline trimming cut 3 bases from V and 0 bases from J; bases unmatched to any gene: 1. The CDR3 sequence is CAISDGQGSGNTIYF. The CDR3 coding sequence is TGTGCCATCAGTGACGGACAGGGCTCTGGAAACACCATATATTTT.

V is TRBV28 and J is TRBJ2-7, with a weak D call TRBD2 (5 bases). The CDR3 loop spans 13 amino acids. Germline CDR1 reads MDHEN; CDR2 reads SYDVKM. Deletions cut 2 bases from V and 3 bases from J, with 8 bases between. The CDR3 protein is CASSLRGIYEQYF. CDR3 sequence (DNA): TGTGCCAGCAGTTTACGGGGTATCTACGAGCAGTACTTC.

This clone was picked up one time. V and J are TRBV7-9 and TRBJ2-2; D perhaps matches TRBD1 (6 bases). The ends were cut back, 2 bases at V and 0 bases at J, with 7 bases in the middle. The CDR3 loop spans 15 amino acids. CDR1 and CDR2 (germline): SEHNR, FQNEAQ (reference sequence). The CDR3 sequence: CASSLRTANTGELFF. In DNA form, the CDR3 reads TGTGCCAGCAGCTTAAGGACAGCGAACACCGGGGAGCTGTTTTTT.

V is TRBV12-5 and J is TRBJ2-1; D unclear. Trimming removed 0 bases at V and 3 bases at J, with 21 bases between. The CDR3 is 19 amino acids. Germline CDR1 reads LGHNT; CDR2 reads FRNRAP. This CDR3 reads CASGLVMRWTSEYYNEQFF. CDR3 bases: TGTGCTAGTGGTTTGGTAATGAGGTGGACCTCGGAGTACTACAATGAGCAGTTCTTC.

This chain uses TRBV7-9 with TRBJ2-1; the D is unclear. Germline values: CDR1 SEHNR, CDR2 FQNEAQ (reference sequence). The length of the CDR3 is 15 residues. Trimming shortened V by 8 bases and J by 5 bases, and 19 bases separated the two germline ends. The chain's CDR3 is CASSKGRNSNNEQFF. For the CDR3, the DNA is TGTGCCAGCTCCAAAGGGCGGAACAGCAACAATGAGCAGTTCTTC.